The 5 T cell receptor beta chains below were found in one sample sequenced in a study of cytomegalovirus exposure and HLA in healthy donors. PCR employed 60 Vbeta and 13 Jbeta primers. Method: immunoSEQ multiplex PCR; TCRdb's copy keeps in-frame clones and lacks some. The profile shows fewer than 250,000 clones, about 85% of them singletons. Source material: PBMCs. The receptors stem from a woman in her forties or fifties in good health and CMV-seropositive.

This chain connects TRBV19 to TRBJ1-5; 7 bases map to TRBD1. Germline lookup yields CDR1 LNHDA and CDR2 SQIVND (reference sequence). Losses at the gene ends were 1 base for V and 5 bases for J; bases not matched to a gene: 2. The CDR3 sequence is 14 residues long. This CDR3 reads CASSIARGDQPQHF. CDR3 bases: TGTGCCAGTAGTATAGCCAGGGGGGATCAGCCCCAGCATTTT.

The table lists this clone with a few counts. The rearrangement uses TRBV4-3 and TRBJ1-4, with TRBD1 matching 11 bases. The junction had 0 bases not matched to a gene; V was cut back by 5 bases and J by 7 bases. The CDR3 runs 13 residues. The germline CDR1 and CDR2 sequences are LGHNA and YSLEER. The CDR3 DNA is TGCGCCAGCAGCGGGACAGGGGGTGAAAAACTGTTTTTT. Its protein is CASSGTGGEKLFF.

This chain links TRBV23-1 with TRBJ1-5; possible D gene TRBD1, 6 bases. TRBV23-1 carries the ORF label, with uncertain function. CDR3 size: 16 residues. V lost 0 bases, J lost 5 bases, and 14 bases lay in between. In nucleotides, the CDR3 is TGCGCCAGCAGTCAATCAACAGGGTTCCCCTATCAGCCCCAGCATTTT. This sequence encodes CASSQSTGFPYQPQHF.

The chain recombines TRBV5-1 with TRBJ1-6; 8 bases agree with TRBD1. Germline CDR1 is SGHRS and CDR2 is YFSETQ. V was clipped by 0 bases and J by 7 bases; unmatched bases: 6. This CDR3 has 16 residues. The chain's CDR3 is CASSLVGTGGNSPLHF. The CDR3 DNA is TGCGCCAGCAGCTTGGTAGGGACAGGAGGAAATTCACCCCTCCACTTT. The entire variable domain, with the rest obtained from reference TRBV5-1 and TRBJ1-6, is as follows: KAGVTQTPRYLIKTRGQQVTLSCSPISGHRSVSWYQQTPGQGLQFLFEYFSETQRNKGNFPGRFSGRQFSNSRSEMNVSTLELGDSALYLCASSLVGTGGNSPLHFGNGTRLTVT.

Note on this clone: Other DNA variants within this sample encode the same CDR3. The CDR3 protein is CASSLAGGSYEQYF. Here the CDR3 DNA reads TGTGCCAGCAGCTTAGCGGGAGGCTCCTACGAGCAGTACTTC. The rearrangement uses TRBV7-2 and TRBJ2-7; D perhaps matches TRBD2 (6 bases). Germline values: CDR1 SGHTA, CDR2 FQGNSA. V was trimmed by 0 bases and J by 0 bases, leaving 6 bases between them. The length of the CDR3 is 14 residues. The full variable domain, its missing parts supplied by reference TRBV7-2 and TRBJ2-7, is GAGVSQSPSNKVTEKGKDVELRCDPISGHTALYWYRQSLGQGLEFLIYFQGNSAPDKSGLPSDRFSAERTGGSVSTLTIQRTQQEDSAVYLCASSLAGGSYEQYFGPGTRLTVT.